This T cell receptor (beta chain) comes out of a study of blood T cells in healthy people across ages. PCR was performed a second time for about 6 to 11 cycles using a sample-barcoded 5' primer and a J-beta primer mix. In TCRdb, the 5' RACE reads were re-called with MiXCR into one record per CDR3 protein. This sample carries 1.5 million to 2 million distinct CDR3 sequences, about 39% of them seen once, and the ten largest clones take around 23%. Source material: blood. The TCR comes from a human donor in good health.

The chain's CDR3 is CASSYSRTGATEAFF. CDR3 DNA sequence: TGTGCCAGCAGTTACTCCCGGACAGGGGCCACTGAAGCTTTCTTT. The chain combines TRBV6-5 with TRBJ1-1, with 9 bases matching TRBD1. Germline lookup yields CDR1 MNHEY and CDR2 SVGAGI. The CDR3 loop spans 15 amino acids. J gave up 4 bases and V 0 bases, and 3 bases lay outside the gene matches.